This T cell receptor (beta chain) was identified during a study of identical twins. The CDR3 length is 11 residues. Germline values: CDR1 SGDLS, CDR2 YYNGEE. The germline V and J ends were trimmed by 7 bases and 8 bases, with 10 bases remaining between them. TCRdb reprocessed the 5' RACE reads via MiXCR and lists one record per CDR3 protein. Among fewer than 250,000 distinct CDR3 sequences listed, roughly 15% were seen once. This sample also belongs to another study, concerning T cells expressing NK-cell markers.

This chain uses TRBV9 with TRBJ2-1; D gene uncertain. This TCR was recovered from a woman in her late teens or twenties in good health. The sample taken for sequencing was CD8+ T cells sorted from blood. CDR3: CASGPGHEQFF. Here the CDR3 DNA reads TGTGCCAGCGGTCCCGGTCATGAGCAGTTCTTC.